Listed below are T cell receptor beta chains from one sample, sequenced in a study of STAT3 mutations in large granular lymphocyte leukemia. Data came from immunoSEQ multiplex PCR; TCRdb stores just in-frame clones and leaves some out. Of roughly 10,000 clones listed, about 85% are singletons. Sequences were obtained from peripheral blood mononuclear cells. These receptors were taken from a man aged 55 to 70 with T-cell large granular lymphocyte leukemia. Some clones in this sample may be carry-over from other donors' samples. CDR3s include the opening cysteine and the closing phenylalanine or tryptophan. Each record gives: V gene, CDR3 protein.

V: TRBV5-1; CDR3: CASSPQGSSYNSPLHF
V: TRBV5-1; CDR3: CASSPRQGVYEQYF
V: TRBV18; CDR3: CASSPAGYYGYTF
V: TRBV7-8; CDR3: CASSLIEGGIYEQYF
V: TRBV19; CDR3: CASSGAGASPLGDEQFF
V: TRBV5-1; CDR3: CASSLEGGVAEAFF
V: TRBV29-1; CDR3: CSVVAGERYSEQYF
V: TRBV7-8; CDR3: CASSLPLLAGYNNEQFF
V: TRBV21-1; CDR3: CASSKEEREGPWIHNEQFF
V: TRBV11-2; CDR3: CASSLPGTSGRANNEQFF
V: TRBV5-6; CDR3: CASSLARGTGFHEQYF
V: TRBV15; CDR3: CATSREGPLGDTQYF
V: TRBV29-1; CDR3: CSAWDRAGNTIYF
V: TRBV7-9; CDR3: CASSPPSGRAGGETQYF
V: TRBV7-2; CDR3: CASSKGETGARKNIQYF
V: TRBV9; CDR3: CASSVSYRVTDTQYF
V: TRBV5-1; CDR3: CASSLVREGLGEQYF
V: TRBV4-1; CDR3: CASSQHTSGSRTGELFF
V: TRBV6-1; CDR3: CASETVSNQPQHF
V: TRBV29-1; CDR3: CSAGTGTNYGYTF
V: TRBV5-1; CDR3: CASSLRLGQGDNEQFF
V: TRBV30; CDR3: CAWSRGENTEAFF
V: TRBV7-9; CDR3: CASSLANYEQYF
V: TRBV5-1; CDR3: CASSWGPGGAEAFF
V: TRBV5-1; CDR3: CASSLESATPLHF
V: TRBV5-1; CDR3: CASSVGPSGGTDTQYF
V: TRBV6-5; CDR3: CASSQDRDYGYTF
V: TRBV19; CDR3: CASLTSGRAGTGELFF
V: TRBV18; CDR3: CASSRDSENQPQHF
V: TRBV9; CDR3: CASSVESGSYNEQFF
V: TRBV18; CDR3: CASSPMGESYNEQFF
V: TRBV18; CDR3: CASSPSGDTEAFF
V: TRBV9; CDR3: CASSPTFHGGLGAQHF
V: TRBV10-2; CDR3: CASSVTAGGRPGELFF
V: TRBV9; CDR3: CASTSSYEQYF
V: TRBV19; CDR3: CASSARGKDYEQYF
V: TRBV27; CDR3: CASSWGQRPSPLHF
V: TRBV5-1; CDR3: CASSLGWGDQPQHF
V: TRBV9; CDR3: CASSSYGTAMLYYGYTF
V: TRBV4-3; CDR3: CASSRGGLAGRAEQFF
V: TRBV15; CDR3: CATTTGGLETQYF
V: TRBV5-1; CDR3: CASSLDGLYNTEAFF
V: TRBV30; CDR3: CAWSRLYEQYF
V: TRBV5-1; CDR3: CASTFGTGGEKLFF
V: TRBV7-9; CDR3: CASIPYSTGNTIYF
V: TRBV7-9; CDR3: CASSLVTSGRYEQYF
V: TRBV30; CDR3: CAWSSQGAFSGNTIYF